The entry that follows covers one T cell receptor beta chain sequence. This clone's antigen is unknown. No base quality values were provided; no much bigger clone lies one nucleotide off. The CDR1 and CDR2 encoded by the germline V gene are SGHNT and YENEEA. The CDR3 numbers 17 residues from cysteine through phenylalanine. Of all the DNA, just the CDR3 is kept, 51 bases in frame from base 1. The V and J ends are trimmed by 4 bases and 7 bases, leaving 23 bases between them. Whole blood was collected in K2EDTA tubes by collaborating institutions according to the institutions' own protocols. For TCRbeta analysis, collaborators shipped samples in one of three forms: frozen whole blood, isolated PBMCs, or DNA extracted from either of those sample types. TCRbeta CDR3 regions were amplified from genomic DNA by means of the immunoSEQ Assay, a bias-controlled multiplex PCR. The authors' analysis ran thus. Nucleated cell counts per sample were estimated from amplification of reference gene primers within the assay. To quantify the absolute abundance of each unique TCRbeta CDR3 rearrangement, sequence reads were collapsed and filtered. For each sample, productive Simpson clonality was calculated as the square root of Simpson's diversity index over productive rearrangements. TCRdb provides this immuneACCESS table in a form limited to in-frame rearrangements. Some clones are lacking; in checked studies, under half of them reflect an unresolved V gene, and why the rest are absent is not known. V and J calls and clone size are as listed in that table; D and trimming were resolved from the DNA. The sample table records about 99,000 clones; around nine tenths of these occur just once. The top ten clonotypes cover around 3.1% of the sample.

These data belong to a study of blood T cell repertoires in COVID-19 (dated by TCRdb to the early 2020s). In terms of the full investigation: Samples covering the acute and convalescent phases of COVID-19 were provided by collaborators in the United States, Italy and Spain. The material from the prospective study consisted of cDNA or gDNA derived from T cells, B-cell-depleted T cells, or PBMCs. The dataset comprised deeply sampled blood TCRbeta repertoires from subjects exposed to, actively infected with, or recovered from COVID-19. The repertoires were made available in a free public database intended to serve as a resource for research on the immune response to SARS-CoV-2. The samples were drawn from two sources: the first 160 participants of the ongoing ImmuneRACE study, and some 1,300 subjects contributed by 6 global collaborators. The sample metadata nearly always contained a de-identified subject ID, COVID-19 status, age in years and sex. Where HLA class I and class II types were available, the types were taken from metadata supplied by the sample provider, not from assay-based typing. Study-wide conclusions, independent of this receptor: Clinical and demographic metadata were provided uncurated, with the amount varying by source and participant.

The sequenced sample consisted of peripheral blood. The sequence is built from TRBV11-3 and TRBJ2-1; possibly the D gene is TRBD2, per 7 matching bases. The TCR was taken from a man aged 50 or older in a cohort sampled during active COVID-19. The nucleotide sequence reads TGTGCCAGCAGCTCCCGCCTTTTGGGGGGGGCGCTGAATGAGCAGTTCTTC. It specifies CASSSRLLGGALNEQFF.